This TCR beta chain was found in a study of T cells after yellow fever vaccination. TCRdb reprocessed the 5' RACE reads via MiXCR and lists one record per CDR3 protein. The sample has about 580,000 distinct CDR3 sequences; about 17% are singletons. This CDR3 has 14 residues. V lost 4 bases to trimming and J lost 5 bases, with 14 bases between them. Germline V gene lookup returns CDR1 SGHDT and CDR2 YYEEEE. The sample was PBMCs, taken 5 days after the first yellow fever vaccination. J is TRBJ2-3 and V is TRBV5-6; D uncertain. The clonotype originates from a man aged 18 to 35 who received the YFV17D yellow fever vaccine. Here the CDR3 DNA reads TGTGCCAGCAGCCTGCGGTCAGCAGGAGATACGCAGTATTTT. It yields the protein CASSLRSAGDTQYF.